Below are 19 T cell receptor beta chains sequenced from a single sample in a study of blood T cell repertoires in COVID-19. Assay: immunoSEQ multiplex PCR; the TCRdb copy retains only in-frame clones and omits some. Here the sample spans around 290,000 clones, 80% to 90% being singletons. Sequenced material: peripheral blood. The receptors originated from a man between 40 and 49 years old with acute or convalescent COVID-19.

The CDR3 is CASSRTGTGNYEQYF. The CDR3 bases are TGTGCCAGCAGTAGGACCGGGACAGGGAACTACGAGCAGTACTTC. The chain has TRBV6-5 and TRBJ2-7, with 9 nucleotides matching TRBD1. Per the germline V gene, CDR1 is MNHEY and CDR2 is SVGAGI. This CDR3 spans 15 amino acids. Trimming took 5 bases from V and 3 from J; bases not matched to a gene: 8.

CDR3 residues: CASTTGGAEGGYTF. Written as DNA, the CDR3 is TGTGCCAGCACCACAGGGGGCGCCGAGGGGGGCTACACCTTC. This chain joins TRBV6-6 and TRBJ1-2; 9 nucleotides align to TRBD1. CDR3 length equals 14 residues. With 7 bases clipped from V and 8 bases from J, the junction kept 11 bases outside the gene matches. The V gene's germline CDR1 is MNHNY and CDR2 SVGAGI (reference sequence).

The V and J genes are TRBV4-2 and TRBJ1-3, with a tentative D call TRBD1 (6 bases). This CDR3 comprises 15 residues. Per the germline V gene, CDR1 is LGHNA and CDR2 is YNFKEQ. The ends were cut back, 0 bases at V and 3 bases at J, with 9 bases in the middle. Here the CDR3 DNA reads TGTGCCAGCAGCCAAGACAGGGGCGGTGGAAACACCATATATTTT. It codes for CASSQDRGGGNTIYF.

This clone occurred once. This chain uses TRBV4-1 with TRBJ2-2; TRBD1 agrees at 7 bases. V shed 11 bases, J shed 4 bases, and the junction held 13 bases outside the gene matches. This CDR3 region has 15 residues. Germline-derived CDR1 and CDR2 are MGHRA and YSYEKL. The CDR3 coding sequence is TGCGCCTCCTCAGTCGGACCAGGGGGCACCGGGGAGCTGTTTTTT. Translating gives CASSVGPGGTGELFF.

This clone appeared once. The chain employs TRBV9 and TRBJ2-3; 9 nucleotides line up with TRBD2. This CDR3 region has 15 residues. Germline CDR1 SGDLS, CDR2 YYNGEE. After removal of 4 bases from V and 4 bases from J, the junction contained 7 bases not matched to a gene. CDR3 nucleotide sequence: TGTGCCAGCAGCCCGTTTAGCGGGGGCCCAGATACGCAGTATTTT. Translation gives CASSPFSGGPDTQYF.

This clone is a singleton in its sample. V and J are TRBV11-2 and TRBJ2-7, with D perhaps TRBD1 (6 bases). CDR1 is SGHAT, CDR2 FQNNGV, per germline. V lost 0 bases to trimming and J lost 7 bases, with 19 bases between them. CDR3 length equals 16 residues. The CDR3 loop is CASSLEFGQGQGEQYF. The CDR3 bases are TGTGCCAGCAGCTTAGAGTTCGGTCAGGGGCAGGGGGAGCAGTACTTC.

The DNA of the CDR3 is TGTGCCAGCAGTGAGGGGACAGGGAGCAATCAGCCCCAGCATTTT. It encodes CASSEGTGSNQPQHF. The chain is built from TRBV6-1 and TRBJ1-5; 9 nucleotides match TRBD1. CDR1 and CDR2 from the germline V gene are MNHNS and SASEGT. The CDR3 runs to 15 residues. J gave up 1 base and V 3 bases, and 1 base lay outside the gene matches.

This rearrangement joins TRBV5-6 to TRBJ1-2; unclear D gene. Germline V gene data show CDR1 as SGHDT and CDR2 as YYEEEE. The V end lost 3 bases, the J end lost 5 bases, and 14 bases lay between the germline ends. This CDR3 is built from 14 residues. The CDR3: CASSSVGGTYGYTF. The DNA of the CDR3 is TGTGCCAGCAGCTCGGTTGGCGGAACATATGGCTACACCTTC.

CDR3: CASSPGGIDTQYF. DNA of the CDR3: TGTGCCAGCAGTCCGGGGGGGATAGATACGCAGTATTTT. The chain couples TRBV2 to TRBJ2-3; 8 bases match TRBD2. CDR1 is SNHLY, CDR2 FYNNEI, per germline. J gave up 5 bases and V 5 bases, and 3 bases lay outside the gene matches. The CDR3 runs to 13 residues. The full variable domain, completed using reference TRBV2 and TRBJ2-3, is EPEVTQTPSHQVTQMGQEVILRCVPISNHLYFYWYRQILGQKVEFLVSFYNNEISEKSEIFDDQFSVERPDGSNFTLKIRSTKLEDSAMYFCASSPGGIDTQYFGPGTRLTVL.

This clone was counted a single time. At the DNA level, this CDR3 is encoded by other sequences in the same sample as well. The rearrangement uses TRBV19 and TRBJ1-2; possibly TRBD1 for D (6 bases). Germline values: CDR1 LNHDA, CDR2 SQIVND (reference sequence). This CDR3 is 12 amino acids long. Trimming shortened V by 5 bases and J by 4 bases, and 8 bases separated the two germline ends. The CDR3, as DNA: TGTGCCAGTAGTGACAGGCCCTATGGCTACACCTTC. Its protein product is CASSDRPYGYTF.

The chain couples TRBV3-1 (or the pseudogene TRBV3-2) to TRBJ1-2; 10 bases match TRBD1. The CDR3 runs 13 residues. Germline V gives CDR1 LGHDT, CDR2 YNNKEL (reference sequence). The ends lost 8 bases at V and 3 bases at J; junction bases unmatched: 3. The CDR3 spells CASGTGEDYGYTF. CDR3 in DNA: TGTGCCAGCGGGACAGGGGAGGACTATGGCTACACCTTC.

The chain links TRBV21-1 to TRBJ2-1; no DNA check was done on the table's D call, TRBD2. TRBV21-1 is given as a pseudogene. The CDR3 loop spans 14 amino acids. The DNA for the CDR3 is TGTGCCAGCAGACCCTCCCGGGGGGAGGATGAGCAGTTCTTC. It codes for CASRPSRGEDEQFF.

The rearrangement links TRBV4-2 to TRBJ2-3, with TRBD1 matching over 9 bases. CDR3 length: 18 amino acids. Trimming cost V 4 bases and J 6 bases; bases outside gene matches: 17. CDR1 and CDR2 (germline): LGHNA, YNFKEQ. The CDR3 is CASSLILSGQGFTDTQYF. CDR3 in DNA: TGTGCCAGCAGCCTAATACTCTCGGGACAGGGATTCACCGATACGCAGTATTTT.

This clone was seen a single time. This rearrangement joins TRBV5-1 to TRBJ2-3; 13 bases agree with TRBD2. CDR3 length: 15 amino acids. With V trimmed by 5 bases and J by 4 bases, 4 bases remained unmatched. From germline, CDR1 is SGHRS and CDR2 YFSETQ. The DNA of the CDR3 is TGCGCCAGCAGAAAGGGACTAGCGGGGCCAGATACGCAGTATTTT. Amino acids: CASRKGLAGPDTQYF.

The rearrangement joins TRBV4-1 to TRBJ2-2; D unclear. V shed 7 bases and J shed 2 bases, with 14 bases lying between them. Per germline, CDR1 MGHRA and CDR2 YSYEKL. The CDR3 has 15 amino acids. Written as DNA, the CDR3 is TGCGCCAGCACCCTGCAACAGAAAAACACCGGGGAGCTGTTTTTT. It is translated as CASTLQQKNTGELFF.

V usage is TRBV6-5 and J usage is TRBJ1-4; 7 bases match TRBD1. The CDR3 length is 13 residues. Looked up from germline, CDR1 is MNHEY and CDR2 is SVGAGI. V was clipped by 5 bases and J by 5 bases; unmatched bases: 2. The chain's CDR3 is CASSTTGNEKLFF. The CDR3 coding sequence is TGTGCCAGCAGTACGACAGGGAATGAAAAACTGTTTTTT.

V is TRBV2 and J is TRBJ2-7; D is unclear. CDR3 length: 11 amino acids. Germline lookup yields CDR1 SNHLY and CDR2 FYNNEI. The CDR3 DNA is TGTGCAGTCCAATACACCTACGAGCAGTACTTC. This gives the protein CAVQYTYEQYF.

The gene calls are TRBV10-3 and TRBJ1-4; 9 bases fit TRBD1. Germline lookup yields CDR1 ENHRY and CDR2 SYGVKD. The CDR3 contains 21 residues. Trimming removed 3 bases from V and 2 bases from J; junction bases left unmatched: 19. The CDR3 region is CAISEVGGTGRRERTNEKLFF. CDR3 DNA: TGTGCCATCAGTGAAGTTGGGGGGACAGGGCGAAGAGAGAGGACTAATGAAAAACTGTTTTTT.

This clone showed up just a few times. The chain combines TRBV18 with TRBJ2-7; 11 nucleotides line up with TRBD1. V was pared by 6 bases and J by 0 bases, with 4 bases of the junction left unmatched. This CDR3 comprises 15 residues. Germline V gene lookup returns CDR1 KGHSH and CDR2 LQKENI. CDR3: CASSGTGGPSYEQYF. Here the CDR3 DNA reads TGTGCCAGCTCCGGGACAGGGGGACCCTCCTACGAGCAGTACTTC.